The clone carrying this TCR beta chain was seen ten or more times. The same CDR3 arises from other DNA sequences in this sample as well. The source of the sample is a study of PD-L1 blockade in urothelial cancer. Across the study: The median number of T cells present in blood samples was around 150,000.

Time point denoted: peripheral blood 6 weeks after treatment start. Patients' cancers were locally advanced or metastatic urothelial carcinomas. All patients handed over anywhere from 1 to 8 samples, pretreatment and on-treatment. The CDR3 consists of 13 residues. V was clipped by 0 bases and J by 6 bases, with 10 bases between them. Germline V gene lookup returns CDR1 SGDLS and CDR2 YYNGEE. Repertoires were generated with immunoSEQ multiplex PCR, while TCRdb's copy carries only in-frame clones and drops some. The sample records around 53,000 clones, about 85% being singletons. This clonotype was obtained from a man aged 50-59 years with urothelial cancer. This material consisted of PBMCs, taken around atezolizumab (anti-PD-L1) treatment. V usage is TRBV9 and J usage is TRBJ2-7, with D perhaps matching TRBD1 (5 bases). CDR3 sequence reads: CASSVERGGEQYF. The CDR3 DNA sequence: TGTGCCAGCAGCGTAGAAAGGGGCGGCGAGCAGTACTTC. Using reference TRBV9 and TRBJ2-7 for the parts outside the CDR3, the full variable domain is DSGVTQTPKHLITATGQRVTLRCSPRSGDLSVYWYQQSLDQGLQFLIQYYNGEERAKGNILERFSAQQFPDLHSELNLSSLELGDSALYFCASSVERGGEQYFGPGTRLTVT.